The sequence of this T cell receptor beta chain was determined in a study of early stage breast cancer tumors. Study at large: Most of the 16 invasive tumors were ER+, PR+ and HER2-.

Each sample had two DNA replicates, approximately 0.49 ug blood or around 1.4 ug tissue. Produced via immunoSEQ multiplex PCR; TCRdb's table is partial and in-frame only. The sample records around 31,000 clones, 60% to 80% being singletons. Study-level findings and limits: In about 90% of the 16 patients, blood comparison separated tumor from normal breast.

Trimming stripped 10 bases from V and 7 bases from J, with 16 bases between. The CDR3 contains 12 residues. Germline V gives CDR1 SGHNT, CDR2 YENEEA. With regard to this clone: Antigen specificity is unknown.

The material sequenced was breast tumor tissue. This receptor was taken from a person in their twenties or thirties with breast cancer. The V and J genes are TRBV11-3 and TRBJ1-2, with D maybe TRBD1 (6 bases). The CDR3 DNA reads as TGTGCCACCACAACAGGGTTGGGTGGCTACACCTTC. Its protein product is CATTTGLGGYTF.